One sample yielded the 20 T cell receptor beta chains listed below, sequenced in a study of spatial heterogeneity in lung cancer. Regarding time point: sample taken at primary tumor resection. Tumor, nontumor lung or frozen PBMC supplied whole RNA, sequenced without sorting. TCRdb itself ran the 5' RACE reads through MiXCR, one entry per CDR3 protein. The table includes 650 to 900 distinct CDR3 sequences, 50% to 65% detected once. The starting material was PBMCs, obtained at surgery. These TCRs come from a female donor with early-stage non-small cell lung cancer.

This clonotype was seen only a few times. A library made for alpha chains picked up this beta chain off target, so its size means little. The gene calls are TRBV10-3 and TRBJ2-6; D gene uncertain. Germline V CDR1 and CDR2: ENHRY, SYGVKD. This CDR3 spans 14 amino acids. V lost 4 bases and J lost 2, with 6 bases in between. In DNA, the CDR3 is TGTGCCATCAGTGTTTCTACTGGGGCCAACGTCCTGACTTTC. Its protein is CAISVSTGANVLTF.

With regard to this clonotype: Being off target in a library aimed at alpha chains, this beta chain has a size of little meaning. Here the CDR3 DNA reads TGCAGTGCTAGAGGAGGCTCTAGCGGGAGCGGAGAGACCCAGTACTTC. This encodes CSARGGSSGSGETQYF. This rearrangement joins TRBV20-1 to TRBJ2-5; TRBD2 aligns across 10 bases. V lost 1 base to trimming and J lost 4 bases; unmatched junction nucleotides: 9. Germline-derived CDR1 and CDR2 are DFQATT and SNEGSKA (reference sequence). The CDR3 runs to 16 residues.

To note about this clonotype: This beta chain turned up in a library designed for alpha chains; as an off-target read, its abundance says little. V and J are TRBV19 and TRBJ2-2, with D possibly matching TRBD1 (6 bases). The V gene lost 7 bases and the J gene lost 1 base, with 10 bases spanning the gap. CDR3 length equals 14 residues. Germline V gene sequence: CDR1 LNHDA, CDR2 SQIVND (reference sequence). The CDR3 sequence: CASNNRVNTGELFF. CDR3 nucleotide sequence: TGTGCCAGTAACAACAGGGTGAACACCGGGGAGCTGTTTTTT.

In the case of this clonotype: This beta chain is an off-target read within a library intended for alpha chains, so its frequency means little. V and J are TRBV12-5 and TRBJ2-7; D is uncertain. V dropped 7 bases and J dropped 9 bases, with 16 bases sitting between them. Germline assignment: CDR1 LGHNT and CDR2 FRNRAP. The CDR3 is made up of 12 amino acids. The CDR3 loop is CASAGDQLGQYF. The DNA of the CDR3 is TGTGCTAGTGCCGGAGACCAACTGGGGCAGTACTTC.

About this clonotype itself: A library made for alpha chains picked up this beta chain off target, so its size means little. This CDR3 reads CASSSGGPGANVLTF. The CDR3 region has the DNA TGTGCCAGCAGTTCGGGTGGCCCTGGGGCCAACGTCCTGACTTTC. The chain combines TRBV7-3 with TRBJ2-6; D not certain. The CDR3 consists of 15 residues. Germline V gene data show CDR1 as SGHTA and CDR2 as FQGTGA. The germline V and J ends were trimmed by 6 bases and 2 bases, with 11 bases remaining between them.

With respect to this clonotype: The library was built for alpha chains, so this beta chain is an off-target read and its size means little. This rearrangement joins TRBV20-1 to TRBJ2-7, with TRBD2 matching 9 bases. Trimming cost V 7 bases and J 6 bases; bases outside gene matches: 10. CDR1 DFQATT and CDR2 SNEGSKA come from the germline V gene (reference sequence). The CDR3 consists of 13 residues. CDR3: CSVQAGGTGEQYF. For the CDR3, the DNA is TGCAGTGTTCAAGCGGGAGGAACGGGCGAGCAGTACTTC.

On this clonotype: This beta chain slipped into a library made for alpha chains as a stray read, so its size is not meaningful. V usage is TRBV9 and J usage is TRBJ2-4, with D maybe TRBD1 (6 bases). CDR3 size: 13 residues. Germline V gives CDR1 SGDLS, CDR2 YYNGEE. Trimming shortened V by 0 bases and J by 9 bases, and 10 bases separated the two germline ends. The CDR3 spells CASSVGQEAIQYF. The CDR3 coding sequence is TGTGCCAGCAGCGTAGGACAGGAAGCCATTCAGTACTTC. Together with reference TRBV9 and TRBJ2-4, the CDR3 gives the full variable domain: DSGVTQTPKHLITATGQRVTLRCSPRSGDLSVYWYQQSLDQGLQFLIQYYNGEERAKGNILERFSAQQFPDLHSELNLSSLELGDSALYFCASSVGQEAIQYFGAGTRLSVL.

Comment on this clonotype: The library was built for alpha chains, so this beta chain is an off-target read and its size means little. V usage is TRBV6-4 and J usage is TRBJ2-1; 8 bases map to TRBD2. The CDR3 contains 14 residues. Germline V CDR1 and CDR2: MRHNA, SNTAGT. V trimming: 10 bases; J trimming: 1 base; junction bases outside the gene matches: 6. Here the CDR3 reads CATHPSGSYNEQFF. The CDR3 DNA follows: TGTGCCACCCACCCTAGCGGGTCCTACAATGAGCAGTTCTTC.

As concerns this clonotype: This beta chain was picked up by a library intended for alpha chains and is off target, so its count carries little meaning. The rearrangement joins TRBV20-1 to TRBJ2-1; TRBD2 is a possible D gene (6 bases). This CDR3 region has 16 residues. The V end lost 6 bases, the J end lost 4 bases, and 22 bases lay between the germline ends. CDR1 and CDR2 from the germline V gene are DFQATT and SNEGSKA (reference sequence). CDR3 protein: CSARMGGWRGYNEQFF. In DNA, the CDR3 is TGCAGTGCGAGAATGGGCGGCTGGAGGGGTTACAATGAGCAGTTCTTC.

As for this clonotype: This beta chain turned up in a library designed for alpha chains; as an off-target read, its abundance says little. The chain employs TRBV7-2 and TRBJ2-2; no clear D. Per germline, CDR1 SGHTA and CDR2 FQGNSA. This CDR3 is built from 14 residues. Trimming took 5 bases from V and 7 from J, leaving 14 bases between them. The DNA of the CDR3 is TGTGCCAGCAGCGTTACTGTTATCGTCGGGGAGCTGTTTTTT. Translation: CASSVTVIVGELFF.

This clonotype was counted only a few times. This beta chain is an unintended read in a library built for alpha chains; its size means little. The V and J genes are TRBV5-1 and TRBJ2-2; maybe TRBD2 (6 bases). Germline loops: CDR1 SGHRS, CDR2 YFSETQ. Trimming took off 0 bases at V and 0 bases at J, with 9 bases between the two ends. The CDR3 spans 16 residues. The CDR3 sequence: CASSLARDSNTGELFF. CDR3 DNA: TGCGCCAGCAGCTTGGCGAGGGACTCGAACACCGGGGAGCTGTTTTTT.

This clonotype counts as hyperexpanded. The library was designed around alpha chains, so this beta chain is a stray read whose abundance carries little weight. This chain links TRBV7-9 with TRBJ2-5; no firm D call. The CDR3 extends over 11 amino acids. CDR1 and CDR2 from the germline V gene are SEHNR and FQNEAQ (reference sequence). Trimming took 4 bases from V and 1 from J, leaving 1 base between them. The CDR3 here is CASSSQETQYF. The CDR3 nucleotides are TGTGCCAGCAGCTCCCAAGAGACCCAGTACTTC.

Worth noting for this clonotype: The library was prepared for alpha chains; this beta chain is a stray read, so its frequency means little. The chain carries TRBV5-1 and TRBJ1-1, with a weak D call TRBD1 (5 bases). In germline, CDR1 is SGHRS, CDR2 YFSETQ. V lost 1 base to trimming and J lost 5 bases, with 9 bases between them. The CDR3 has 13 amino acids. For the CDR3, the DNA is TGCGCCAGCAGCTTGCAGGGCCGAACTGAAGCTTTCTTT. As protein: CASSLQGRTEAFF. The full variable domain, its missing parts supplied by reference TRBV5-1 and TRBJ1-1, is KAGVTQTPRYLIKTRGQQVTLSCSPISGHRSVSWYQQTPGQGLQFLFEYFSETQRNKGNFPGRFSGRQFSNSRSEMNVSTLELGDSALYLCASSLQGRTEAFFGQGTRLTVV.

Note on this clonotype: For a library built for alpha chains, this beta chain is a stray read; little rests on its size. The chain carries TRBV5-1 and TRBJ1-2, with 7 bases that match TRBD1. Germline lookup yields CDR1 SGHRS and CDR2 YFSETQ. This CDR3 region has 14 residues. The V gene end was trimmed by 0 bases and the J gene end by 4 bases; junction bases not matched to a gene: 3. The CDR3 reads CASSLEGQFYGYTF. For the CDR3, the DNA is TGCGCCAGCAGCTTGGAGGGACAGTTCTATGGCTACACCTTC.

Concerning this clonotype: The library was designed around alpha chains, so this beta chain is a stray read whose abundance carries little weight. The chain carries TRBV27 and TRBJ2-7, with TRBD2 matching over 9 bases. J lost 1 base, V lost 3 bases, and 4 bases had no gene match. Germline loops: CDR1 MNHEY, CDR2 SMNVEV (reference sequence). The CDR3 is 15 residues long. CDR3 residues: CASSFDAGGSYEQYF. The CDR3 DNA is TGTGCCAGCAGTTTTGATGCGGGAGGGTCCTACGAGCAGTACTTC.

The sample holds a few counts of this clonotype. Little can be read into the size of this beta chain, an off-target read in a library designed for alpha chains. The V and J genes are TRBV6-1 and TRBJ2-7; 8 bases agree with TRBD1. With V trimmed by 7 bases and J by 3 bases, 8 bases remained unmatched. Germline CDR1 reads MNHNS; CDR2 reads SASEGT. This CDR3 is built from 14 residues. The CDR3, as DNA: TGTGCCAGCAAAAAGGGGACAGGAAGCTACGAGCAGTACTTC. Protein: CASKKGTGSYEQYF.

With regard to this clonotype: Since the library was made to target alpha chains, this beta chain is a stray read and its abundance is not meaningful. The rearrangement joins TRBV30 to TRBJ1-2; perhaps TRBD1 as D (5 bases). Trimming removed 4 bases at V and 3 bases at J, with 9 bases between. Looked up from germline, CDR1 is GTSNPN and CDR2 is SVGIG (reference sequence). The CDR3 extends over 12 amino acids. The CDR3 is CAWTRADYGYTF. In nucleotides, the CDR3 is TGTGCCTGGACCAGGGCCGACTATGGCTACACCTTC.

Details on this clonotype: Being off target in a library aimed at alpha chains, this beta chain has a size of little meaning. The chain combines TRBV29-1 with TRBJ2-5, with 10 bases fitting TRBD2. The CDR3 length is 12 residues. V was clipped by 7 bases and J by 5 bases; unmatched bases: 4. The germline gives CDR1 SQVTM, CDR2 ANQGSEA. The CDR3 spells CSGLAGAETQYF. The CDR3 DNA follows: TGCAGCGGCCTAGCGGGAGCTGAGACCCAGTACTTC.

Concerning this clonotype itself: Found in a library prepared for alpha chains, this beta chain is an off-target read, and its abundance has little meaning. This chain joins TRBV20-1 and TRBJ2-7, with TRBD1 matching 8 bases. The junction had 9 bases not matched to a gene; V was cut back by 3 bases and J by 2 bases. CDR1 DFQATT and CDR2 SNEGSKA come from the germline V gene (reference sequence). The CDR3 runs to 15 residues. The DNA for the CDR3 is TGCAGTGCTAGGAGGGAGGACAGGGCCCCCTACGAGCAGTACTTC. Encoded protein: CSARREDRAPYEQYF.

A word on this clonotype: This beta chain is an off-target read within a library intended for alpha chains, so its frequency means little. The CDR3 here is CASSLEGYSYEQYF. CDR3 nucleotide sequence: TGTGCCAGCAGCTTAGAGGGGTACTCCTACGAGCAGTACTTC. The chain joins TRBV7-9 to TRBJ2-7; TRBD1 might be the D (5 bases). CDR1 and CDR2 from the germline V gene are SEHNR and FQNEAQ (reference sequence). This CDR3 contains 14 residues. Trimming pared 1 base from V and 0 bases from J, leaving 7 bases between.